These T cell receptor beta chains were read from a single sample in a study of T cells in localized non-small cell lung cancer. Profiled with immunoSEQ multiplex PCR; TCRdb holds only in-frame clones, not every one. The sample includes tens of thousands of clones, around 87% seen only once; the top ten take around 3.8%. The source material was peripheral blood, sampled before any cancer treatment. The receptors shown here come from a man between 18 and 50 years old with stage I lung adenocarcinoma. The CDR3 runs from the conserved cysteine through the conserved F or W. The D gene is left open where the match is weak. Size tells how often a clone was seen (once, few, many) or the class of an expanded clone, and some rows leave it out.

clone_size	d_call	j_call	v_call	cdr3_aa	cdr3_nt
-	-	TRBJ1-2	TRBV7-8	CASSSSTRSGYTF	TGTGCCAGCAGCTCCTCGACAAGGTCTGGCTACACCTTC
-	-	TRBJ1-2	TRBV30	CAWREGGYGYTF	TGTGCCTGGAGGGAGGGGGGGTATGGCTACACCTTC
-	-	TRBJ1-1	TRBV7-2	CASSLQSGGIEAFF	TGTGCCAGCAGCTTACAGTCGGGGGGAATCGAAGCTTTCTTT
-	-	TRBJ1-1	TRBV7-5	CVRSNPTGWDTEAFF	TGTGTCAGAAGCAACCCGACAGGATGGGACACTGAAGCTTTCTTT
-	TRBD2	TRBJ2-2	TRBV4-3	CASSPQGLAGAMNTGELFF	TGCGCCAGCAGCCCCCAAGGGCTAGCGGGGGCAATGAACACCGGGGAGCTGTTTTTT
-	TRBD1	TRBJ2-5	TRBV19	CASSINRGETQYF	TGTGCCAGTAGTATAAACAGGGGAGAGACCCAGTACTTC
few	TRBD1	TRBJ1-1	TRBV27	CASRLNRQGTEAFF	TGTGCCAGCAGACTGAACCGACAGGGTACTGAAGCTTTCTTT
-	-	TRBJ2-5	TRBV7-6	CASSLGAEGVETQYF	TGTGCCAGCAGCTTAGGGGCGGAAGGGGTAGAGACCCAGTACTTC
-	-	TRBJ2-7	TRBV7-6	CASSLSGTGGASYEQYF	TGTGCCAGCAGCTTATCAGGGACTGGGGGCGCATCCTACGAGCAGTACTTC
-	TRBD1	TRBJ2-1	TRBV6-4	CASSPQGAGVGNEQFF	TGTGCCAGCAGCCCACAGGGGGCCGGAGTGGGGAATGAGCAGTTCTTC
-	-	TRBJ2-3	TRBV18	CASSPAGARIGTDTQYF	TGTGCCAGCTCACCAGCGGGGGCCCGGATCGGCACAGATACGCAGTATTTT
-	-	TRBJ2-2	TRBV4-2	CASKSGVGPANTGELFF	TGTGCCAGCAAATCGGGGGTGGGACCGGCGAACACCGGGGAGCTGTTTTTT
-	-	TRBJ2-1	TRBV4-1	CASSQDPQGGSSYNEQFF	TGCGCCAGCAGCCAAGACCCCCAGGGGGGGAGCTCCTACAATGAGCAGTTCTTC
-	-	TRBJ1-2	TRBV7-2	CASSLEGISYGYTF	TGTGCCAGCAGCTTAGAGGGGATCTCTTATGGCTACACCTTC
-	TRBD1	TRBJ1-4	TRBV4-3	CASSHATGTGNEKLFF	TGCGCCAGCAGCCATGCTACCGGGACAGGGAACGAAAAACTGTTTTTT
-	-	TRBJ2-5	TRBV2	CASRLAGETQYF	TGTGCCAGCAGACTCGCTGGGGAGACCCAGTACTTC
once	-	TRBJ1-5	TRBV2	CASRGNGVSNQPQHF	TGTGCCAGCAGGGGTAATGGGGTTAGCAATCAGCCCCAGCATTTT
-	-	TRBJ1-3	TRBV15	CATLEHSGNTIYF	TGTGCCACCCTGGAGCACTCTGGAAACACCATATATTTT
-	-	TRBJ1-5	TRBV19	CASSIILGGQPQHF	TGTGCCAGTAGTATTATTCTCGGGGGACAGCCCCAGCATTTT
-	TRBD1	TRBJ1-6	TRBV27	CASSFRRQGLSYNSPLHF	TGTGCCAGCAGTTTTCGCCGACAGGGCCTCTCCTATAATTCACCCCTCCACTTT
-	-	TRBJ2-7	TRBV30	CAWRGIYSGHEQYF	TGTGCCTGGAGGGGAATTTACAGCGGTCACGAGCAGTACTTC
-	-	TRBJ2-2	TRBV7-7	CASTPGADNTGELFF	TGTGCCAGCACCCCAGGAGCGGACAACACCGGGGAGCTGTTTTTT
-	-	TRBJ2-3	TRBV2	CASRRQRDTQYF	TGTGCCAGCAGGCGTCAGCGGGATACGCAGTATTTT
-	-	TRBJ2-3	TRBV9	CASSPPMERLTQYF	TGTGCCAGCAGCCCCCCCATGGAGCGTCTTACGCAGTATTTT
-	TRBD2	TRBJ2-7	TRBV5-4	CASSSAGGAYEQYF	TGTGCCAGCAGTTCCGCGGGGGGGGCCTACGAGCAGTACTTC
-	-	TRBJ1-1	TRBV15	CATSLLLSQTEAFF	TGTGCCACCAGCTTACTCCTCTCGCAAACTGAAGCTTTCTTT
-	-	TRBJ2-2	TRBV4-1	CASSQDGPGGRVYTGELFF	TGCGCCAGCAGCCAAGATGGACCAGGAGGTCGTGTCTACACCGGGGAGCTGTTTTTT
few	TRBD1	TRBJ2-7	TRBV4-1	CASSQVGGQGVLGSYEQYF	TGCGCCAGCAGCCAAGTGGGGGGACAGGGGGTTCTTGGCTCCTACGAGCAGTACTTC
-	-	TRBJ2-7	TRBV5-4	CASSLEDTGAYEQYF	TGTGCCAGCAGCTTGGAAGATACGGGGGCCTACGAGCAGTACTTC
-	-	TRBJ2-7	TRBV27	CASSLVARKEQYF	TGTGCCAGCAGTTTGGTCGCCCGCAAGGAGCAGTACTTC
-	-	TRBJ1-4	TRBV5-1	CASSLEQTATNEKLFF	TGCGCCAGCAGCTTGGAACAGACAGCAACTAATGAAAAACTGTTTTTT
-	-	TRBJ1-1	TRBV6-5	CASSGSSTLNTEAFF	TGTGCCAGCAGTGGATCATCGACCCTTAACACTGAAGCTTTCTTT
-	-	TRBJ1-1	TRBV7-2	CASSPPRTENTEAFF	TGTGCCAGCAGCCCCCCTCGGACAGAGAACACTGAAGCTTTCTTT
once	TRBD2	TRBJ2-5	TRBV7-2	CASSLGGGTRETQYF	TGTGCCAGCAGCTTAGGGGGGGGGACCAGAGAGACCCAGTACTTC
-	TRBD2	TRBJ2-5	TRBV6-1	CASSEGTSPETQYF	TGTGCCAGCAGTGAGGGGACTAGCCCCGAGACCCAGTACTTC
-	TRBD1	TRBJ1-3	TRBV28	CASSFRRGQGNTIYF	TGTGCCAGCAGTTTCCGCAGGGGGCAGGGAAACACCATATATTTT
few	-	TRBJ2-3	TRBV7-9	CASSFNYGTTDTQYF	TGTGCCAGCAGCTTTAATTATGGGACCACAGATACGCAGTATTTT
-	-	TRBJ1-3	TRBV2	CASSGGSGNTIYF	TGTGCCAGCAGTGGAGGGTCCGGAAACACCATATATTTT
few	-	TRBJ1-1	TRBV9	CASSGLVSGAEAFF	TGTGCCAGCAGCGGTCTGGTATCTGGCGCTGAAGCTTTCTTT
-	-	TRBJ2-1	TRBV19	CASSIPYNEQFF	TGTGCCAGTAGTATACCGTACAATGAGCAGTTCTTC
-	-	TRBJ2-7	TRBV4-1	CASSQAAGALYEQYF	TGCGCCAGCAGCCAAGCGGCAGGGGCCCTCTACGAGCAGTACTTC
-	-	TRBJ2-6	TRBV7-8	CASSFPGANVLTF	TGTGCCAGCAGCTTTCCTGGGGCCAACGTCCTGACTTTC
few	TRBD2	TRBJ2-3	TRBV9	CASSVGASGGAVDTQYF	TGTGCCAGCAGCGTAGGGGCCAGCGGGGGGGCCGTAGATACGCAGTATTTT
once	-	TRBJ2-6	TRBV7-8	CASTLGRGPGANVLTF	TGTGCCAGCACCTTAGGGAGGGGGCCTGGGGCCAACGTCCTGACTTTC
-	-	TRBJ1-1	TRBV15	CATSRDRIEAFF	TGTGCCACCAGCAGAGATCGGATTGAAGCTTTCTTT
-	TRBD2	TRBJ2-2	TRBV11-2	CASSLGASGVHTGELFF	TGTGCCAGCAGCTTAGGTGCTAGCGGGGTCCACACCGGGGAGCTGTTTTTT
few	-	TRBJ2-7	TRBV2	CASSEVRERIHEQYF	TGTGCCAGCAGTGAAGTAAGGGAAAGGATCCACGAGCAGTACTTC
-	-	TRBJ2-7	TRBV5-1	CASSSTSTDDEQYF	TGCGCCAGCAGCTCCACATCAACAGATGACGAGCAGTACTTC
-	-	TRBJ1-1	TRBV19	CASSIGGRSEAFF	TGTGCCAGTAGTATCGGGGGGCGAAGTGAAGCTTTCTTT
-	TRBD2	TRBJ2-3	TRBV7-6	CASSLDWGGGTDTQYF	TGTGCCAGCAGCTTAGATTGGGGGGGAGGCACAGATACGCAGTATTTT
once	-	TRBJ1-2	TRBV4-1	CASSQALGGGNYGYTF	TGCGCCAGCAGCCAAGCCCTTGGGGGGGGGAACTATGGCTACACCTTC
-	-	TRBJ2-3	TRBV30	CAWSESFPDTQYF	TGTGCCTGGAGTGAATCTTTCCCAGATACGCAGTATTTT
-	-	TRBJ2-7	TRBV30	CAWRQDNYEQYF	TGTGCCTGGAGGCAGGACAACTACGAGCAGTACTTC
-	TRBD2	TRBJ2-3	TRBV7-2	CASSPLAGGPDTQYF	TGTGCCAGCAGTCCACTAGCGGGGGGGCCGGATACGCAGTATTTT
-	-	TRBJ1-2	TRBV6-1	CASTLTVNYGYTF	TGTGCCAGCACCTTAACAGTCAACTATGGCTACACCTTC